The clone carrying this TCR beta chain has a handful of counts. As yet, its antigen is unknown. These data are taken from a study of cytomegalovirus exposure and HLA in healthy donors. Notes on the study in general: The authors listed some 150 TCR beta chains as cytomegalovirus-associated. Across donors, sequencing depth was assumed by presence/absence analyses to be roughly uniform. What TCR beta sequences reportedly achieved was accurate prediction of HLA-A and HLA-B alleles in most subjects.

Germline V gene lookup returns CDR1 MNHEY and CDR2 SMNVEV (reference sequence). V lost 5 bases to trimming and J lost 1 base, with 11 bases between them. The CDR3 runs to 14 residues. The PCR employed 60 Vbeta primers together with 13 Jbeta primers. The method was immunoSEQ multiplex PCR; TCRdb's version includes in-frame clones alone and lacks a portion of them. The sample contains fewer than 200,000 clones, 80% of which appear only once. This sequence was found in a man younger than 45 in good health and CMV-seronegative. The sequenced sample consisted of PBMCs. The genes are TRBV27 and TRBJ1-2; possibly TRBD1 for D (5 bases). This CDR3 reads CASSGRGGNYGYTF. Written as DNA, the CDR3 is TGTGCCAGCAGTGGGAGGGGCGGTAACTATGGCTACACCTTC.